This T cell receptor (beta chain) was sequenced for a study of blood T cells in healthy people across ages. Sample-barcoded 5' priming and a J-beta primer mix drove a second PCR of roughly 6 to 12 cycles. One entry per CDR3 protein, called by TCRdb with MiXCR from the 5' RACE reads. The sample includes about 800,000 distinct CDR3 sequences, approximately 25% seen only once; the top ten take under 4.5%. Turning to this clonotype: The junction differs from germline at one of its ends, possibly a read error.

Samples had at least 7 million PBMCs isolated from them. In addition, the sample was reused for a study of T cells of mothers and their children. This second report adds: No clone of persistent microchimeric T cells was detected.

Material: blood. The TCR sequence derives from a boy between 10 and 17 years old in good health.

This CDR3 reads CASSLERGTPSTDTQYF. The CDR3 DNA is TGCGCCAGCAGCTTGGAAAGGGGGACCCCTAGCACAGACACGCAGTATTTT. The chain carries TRBV5-1 and TRBJ2-3; D might be TRBD1 (6 bases). Germline values: CDR1 SGHRS, CDR2 YFSETQ. The CDR3 consists of 17 residues.